Sequencing of this TCR beta chain was carried out in a study of blood T cell repertoires in COVID-19. This CDR3 is built from 20 residues. Trimming cost V 1 base and J 1 base, with 26 bases left between them. CDR1 is SGHNT and CDR2 is YYREEE in the germline V gene (reference sequence). Original handling: Amplification of reference gene primers was used by the study to estimate nucleated cell counts. Sequencing was performed with immunoSEQ multiplex PCR; in TCRdb, only in-frame clones are kept and a portion is missing. V, J and clone size are taken as reported in that table, and D and trimming were inferred from the DNA itself. The sample yields 25,000 to 35,000 clones, 65% to 85% seen once.

The V gene is TRBV5-4, the J gene TRBJ2-5; possibly TRBD1 for D (7 bases). This TCR was recovered from a woman aged 55-75 years with acute or convalescent COVID-19. The sequenced sample consisted of peripheral blood. CDR3: CASSLWGVDVHGDSQETQYF. In nucleotides, the CDR3 is TGTGCCAGCAGCTTGTGGGGGGTCGATGTCCACGGGGACAGCCAAGAGACCCAGTACTTC.